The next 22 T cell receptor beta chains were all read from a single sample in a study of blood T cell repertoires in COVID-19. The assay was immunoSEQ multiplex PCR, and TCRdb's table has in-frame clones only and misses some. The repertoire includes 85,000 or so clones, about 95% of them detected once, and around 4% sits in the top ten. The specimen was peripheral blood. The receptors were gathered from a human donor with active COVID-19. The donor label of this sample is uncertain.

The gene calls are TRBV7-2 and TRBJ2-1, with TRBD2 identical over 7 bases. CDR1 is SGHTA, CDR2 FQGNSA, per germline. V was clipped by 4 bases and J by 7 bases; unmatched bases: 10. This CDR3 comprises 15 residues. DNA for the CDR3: TGTGCCAGCAGCTCCTCGACGGGGAGGGGAAATGAGCAGTTCTTC. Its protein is CASSSSTGRGNEQFF. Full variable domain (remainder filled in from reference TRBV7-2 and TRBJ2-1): GAGVSQSPSNKVTEKGKDVELRCDPISGHTALYWYRQSLGQGLEFLIYFQGNSAPDKSGLPSDRFSAERTGGSVSTLTIQRTQQEDSAVYLCASSSSTGRGNEQFFGPGTRLTVL.

CDR3 DNA sequence: TGTGCCAGCACCTCTCCTCTGGCGGGAGGGCCAAGTATGACAGATACGCAGTATTTT. It yields the protein CASTSPLAGGPSMTDTQYF. The genes are TRBV13 and TRBJ2-3; 9 bases are a match to TRBD2. V trimming: 7 bases; J trimming: 3 bases; junction bases outside the gene matches: 20. The CDR3 extends over 19 amino acids. Germline CDR1 is PRHDT and CDR2 is FYEKMQ (reference sequence).

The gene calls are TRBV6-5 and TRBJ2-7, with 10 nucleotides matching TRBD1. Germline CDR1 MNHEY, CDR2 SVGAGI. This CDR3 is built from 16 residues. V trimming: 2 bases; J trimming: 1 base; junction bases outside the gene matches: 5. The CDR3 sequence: CASSYGTGARSYEQYF. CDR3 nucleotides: TGTGCCAGCAGTTACGGGACAGGGGCCCGTTCCTACGAGCAGTACTTC.

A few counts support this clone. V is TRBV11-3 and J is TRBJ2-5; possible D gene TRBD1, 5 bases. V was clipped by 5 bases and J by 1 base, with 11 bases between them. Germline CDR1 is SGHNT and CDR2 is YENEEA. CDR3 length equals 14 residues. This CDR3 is CASSPRTIQETQYF. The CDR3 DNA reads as TGTGCCAGCAGCCCGCGGACAATCCAAGAGACCCAGTACTTC.

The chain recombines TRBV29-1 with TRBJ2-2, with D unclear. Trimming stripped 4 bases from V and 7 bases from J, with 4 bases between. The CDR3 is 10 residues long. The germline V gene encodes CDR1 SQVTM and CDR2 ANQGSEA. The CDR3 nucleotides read TGCAGCGTTGTTAGCGGGGAGCTGTTTTTT. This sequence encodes CSVVSGELFF.

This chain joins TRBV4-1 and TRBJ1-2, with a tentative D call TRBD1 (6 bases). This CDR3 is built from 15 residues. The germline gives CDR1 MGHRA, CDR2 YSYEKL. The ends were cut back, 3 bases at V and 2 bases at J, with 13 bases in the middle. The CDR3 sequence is CASSQMTGTNYGYTF. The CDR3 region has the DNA TGCGCCAGCAGCCAGATGACAGGAACCAACTATGGCTACACCTTC.

This CDR3 reads CASSWDRDTEAFF. DNA of the CDR3: TGCGCCAGCAGCTGGGACAGGGACACTGAAGCTTTCTTT. The rearrangement links TRBV5-1 to TRBJ1-1; 9 positions match TRBD1. Unmatched junction bases numbered 0, after V lost 3 bases and J lost 3 bases. This CDR3 spans 13 amino acids. CDR1 and CDR2 (germline): SGHRS, YFSETQ.

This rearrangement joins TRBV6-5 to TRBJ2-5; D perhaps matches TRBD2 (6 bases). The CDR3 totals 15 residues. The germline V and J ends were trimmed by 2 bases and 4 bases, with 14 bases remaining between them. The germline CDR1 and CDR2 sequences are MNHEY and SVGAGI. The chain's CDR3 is CASSYVGRRRETQYF. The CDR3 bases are TGTGCCAGCAGTTACGTGGGGAGGAGGCGAGAGACCCAGTACTTC.

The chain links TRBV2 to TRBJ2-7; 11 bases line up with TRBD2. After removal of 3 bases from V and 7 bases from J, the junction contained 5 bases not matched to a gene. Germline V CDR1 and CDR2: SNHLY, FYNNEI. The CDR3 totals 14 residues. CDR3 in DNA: TGTGCCAGCAGTGAGACTAGCGGGACCGGTGAGCAGTACTTC. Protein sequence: CASSETSGTGEQYF.

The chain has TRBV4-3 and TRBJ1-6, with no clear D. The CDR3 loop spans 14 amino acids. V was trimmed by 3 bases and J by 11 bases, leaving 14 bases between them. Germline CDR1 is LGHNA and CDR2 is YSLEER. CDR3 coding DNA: TGCGCCAGCAGCCATGGCAGGACCGGGACACCCCTCCACTTT. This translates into CASSHGRTGTPLHF.

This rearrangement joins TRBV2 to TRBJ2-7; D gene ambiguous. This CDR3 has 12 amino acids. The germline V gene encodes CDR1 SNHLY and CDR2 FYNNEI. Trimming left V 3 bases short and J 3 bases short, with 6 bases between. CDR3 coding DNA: TGTGCCAGCAGTGAGAACAGCTACGAGCAGTACTTC. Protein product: CASSENSYEQYF.

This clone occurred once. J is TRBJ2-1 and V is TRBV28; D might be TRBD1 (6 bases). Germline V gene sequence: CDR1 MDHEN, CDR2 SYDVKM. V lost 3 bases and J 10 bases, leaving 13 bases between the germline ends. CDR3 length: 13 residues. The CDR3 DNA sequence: TGTGCCAGCAGTTTTCCAGGGGTGGGCGAGCAGTTCTTC. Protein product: CASSFPGVGEQFF.

CDR3 sequence (DNA): TGCAGCGTTGACCGGGACAGGTGGAATGAGCAGTTCTTC. Its translation: CSVDRDRWNEQFF. The chain uses TRBV29-1 and TRBJ2-1; 8 bases align to TRBD1. The germline CDR1 and CDR2 sequences are SQVTM and ANQGSEA. CDR3 length: 13 residues. After removal of 3 bases from V and 7 bases from J, the junction contained 5 bases not matched to a gene.

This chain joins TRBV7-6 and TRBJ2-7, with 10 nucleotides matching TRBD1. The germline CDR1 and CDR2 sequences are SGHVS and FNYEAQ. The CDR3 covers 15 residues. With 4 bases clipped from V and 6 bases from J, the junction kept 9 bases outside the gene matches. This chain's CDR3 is CASSSGTGVPSEQYF. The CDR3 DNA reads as TGTGCCAGCAGCTCTGGGACAGGGGTTCCTAGCGAGCAGTACTTC.

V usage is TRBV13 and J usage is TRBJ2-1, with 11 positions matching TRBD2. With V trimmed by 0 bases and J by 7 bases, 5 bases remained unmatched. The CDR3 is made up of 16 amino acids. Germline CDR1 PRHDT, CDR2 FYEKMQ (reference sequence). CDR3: CASSLGRGLAVNEQFF. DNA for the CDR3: TGTGCCAGCAGCTTAGGCAGGGGACTAGCGGTAAATGAGCAGTTCTTC.

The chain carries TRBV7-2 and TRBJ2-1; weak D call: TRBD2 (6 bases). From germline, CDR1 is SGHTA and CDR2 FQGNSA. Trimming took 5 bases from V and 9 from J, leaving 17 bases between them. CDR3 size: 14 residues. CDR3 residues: CASSLELVGGEQFF. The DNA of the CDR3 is TGTGCCAGCAGCCTCGAGCTCGTGGGGGGTGAGCAGTTCTTC.

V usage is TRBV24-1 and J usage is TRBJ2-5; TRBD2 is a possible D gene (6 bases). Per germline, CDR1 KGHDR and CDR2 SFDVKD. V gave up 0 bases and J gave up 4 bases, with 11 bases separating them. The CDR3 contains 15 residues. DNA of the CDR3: TGTGCCACCAGTGATTTGGTCCAGGGAGGAGAGACCCAGTACTTC. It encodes CATSDLVQGGETQYF.

CDR3 sequence: CASAENDYEQYF. In nucleotides, the CDR3 is TGTGCCAGCGCGGAGAACGACTACGAGCAGTACTTC. The chain joins TRBV10-3 to TRBJ2-7, with no clear D. The V gene lost 10 bases and the J gene lost 3 bases, with 13 bases spanning the gap. The CDR3 contains 12 residues. Per germline, CDR1 ENHRY and CDR2 SYGVKD.

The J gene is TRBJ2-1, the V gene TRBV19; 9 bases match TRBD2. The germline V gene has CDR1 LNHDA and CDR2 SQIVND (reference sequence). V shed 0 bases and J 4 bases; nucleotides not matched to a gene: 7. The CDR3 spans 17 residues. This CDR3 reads CASSIDLAGTLYNEQFF. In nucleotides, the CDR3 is TGTGCCAGTAGTATAGATCTAGCGGGAACGTTGTACAATGAGCAGTTCTTC.

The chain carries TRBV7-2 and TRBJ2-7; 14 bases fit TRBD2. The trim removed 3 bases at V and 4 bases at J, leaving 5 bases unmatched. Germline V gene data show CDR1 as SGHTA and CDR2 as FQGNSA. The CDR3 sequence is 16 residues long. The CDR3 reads CASSLGLAGVIYEQYF. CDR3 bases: TGTGCCAGCAGCTTGGGACTAGCGGGAGTTATTTACGAGCAGTACTTC.

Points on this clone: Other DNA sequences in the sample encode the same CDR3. This CDR3 is CASSPRLAGESNTGELFF. The CDR3 DNA sequence: TGTGCCAGCTCACCCCGACTAGCGGGGGAGTCAAACACCGGGGAGCTGTTTTTT. V gene TRBV18 combines with J gene TRBJ2-2, with 12 bases aligning to TRBD2. Germline loops: CDR1 KGHSH, CDR2 LQKENI. V was pared by 3 bases and J by 2 bases, with 7 bases of the junction left unmatched. This CDR3 has 18 amino acids.

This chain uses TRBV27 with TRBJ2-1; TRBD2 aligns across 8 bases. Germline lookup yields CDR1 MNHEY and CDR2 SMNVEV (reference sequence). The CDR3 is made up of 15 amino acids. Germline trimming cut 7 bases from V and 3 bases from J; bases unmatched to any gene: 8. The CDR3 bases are TGTGCCAGCAAAGCGGGGACTAGTATCTACAATGAGCAGTTCTTC. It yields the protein CASKAGTSIYNEQFF.